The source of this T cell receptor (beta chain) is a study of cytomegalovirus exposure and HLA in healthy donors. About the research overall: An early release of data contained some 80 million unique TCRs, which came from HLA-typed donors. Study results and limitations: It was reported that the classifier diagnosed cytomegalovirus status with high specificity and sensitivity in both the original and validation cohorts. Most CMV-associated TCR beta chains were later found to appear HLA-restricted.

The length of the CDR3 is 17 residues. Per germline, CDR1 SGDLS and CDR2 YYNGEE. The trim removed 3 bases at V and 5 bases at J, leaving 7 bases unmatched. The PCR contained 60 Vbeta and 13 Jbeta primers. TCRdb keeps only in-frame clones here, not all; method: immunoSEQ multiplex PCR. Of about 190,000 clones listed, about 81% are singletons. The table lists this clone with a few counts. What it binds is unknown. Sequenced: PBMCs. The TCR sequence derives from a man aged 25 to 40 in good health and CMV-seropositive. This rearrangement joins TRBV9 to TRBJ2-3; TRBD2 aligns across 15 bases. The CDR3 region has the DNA TGTGCCAGCAGCGGGGGACTAGCGGGGGGCGGAAGAGATACGCAGTATTTT. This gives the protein CASSGGLAGGGRDTQYF.